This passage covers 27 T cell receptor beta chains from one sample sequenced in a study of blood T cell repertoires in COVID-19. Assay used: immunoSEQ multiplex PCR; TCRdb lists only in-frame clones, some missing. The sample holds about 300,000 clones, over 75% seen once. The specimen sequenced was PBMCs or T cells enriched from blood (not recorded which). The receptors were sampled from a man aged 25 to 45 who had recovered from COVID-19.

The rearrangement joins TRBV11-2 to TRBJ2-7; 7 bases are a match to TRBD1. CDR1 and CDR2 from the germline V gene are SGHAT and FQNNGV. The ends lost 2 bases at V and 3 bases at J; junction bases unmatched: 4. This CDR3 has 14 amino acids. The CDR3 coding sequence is TGTGCCAGCAGCTTAATTCGGGACAGCTACGAGCAGTACTTC. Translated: CASSLIRDSYEQYF.

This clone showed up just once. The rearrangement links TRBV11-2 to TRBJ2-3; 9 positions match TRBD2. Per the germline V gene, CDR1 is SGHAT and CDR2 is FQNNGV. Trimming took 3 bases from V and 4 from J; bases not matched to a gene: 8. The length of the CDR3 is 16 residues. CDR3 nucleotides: TGTGCCAGCAGCTTCCAGCTGGGCGGGGGGGCAGATACGCAGTATTTT. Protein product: CASSFQLGGGADTQYF.

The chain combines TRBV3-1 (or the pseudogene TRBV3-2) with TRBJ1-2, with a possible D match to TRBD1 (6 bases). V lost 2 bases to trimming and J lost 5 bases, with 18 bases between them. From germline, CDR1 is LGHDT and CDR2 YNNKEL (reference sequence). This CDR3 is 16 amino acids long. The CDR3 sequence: CASSQRGAHASYGYTF. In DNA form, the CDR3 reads TGTGCCAGCAGCCAACGGGGGGCCCACGCTAGTTATGGCTACACCTTC.

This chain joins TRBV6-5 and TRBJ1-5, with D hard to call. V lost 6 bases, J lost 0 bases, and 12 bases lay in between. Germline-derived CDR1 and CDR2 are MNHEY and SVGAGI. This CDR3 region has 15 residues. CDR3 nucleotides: TGTGCCAGCAGAGCGGCACATTATAGCAATCAGCCCCAGCATTTT. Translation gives CASRAAHYSNQPQHF.

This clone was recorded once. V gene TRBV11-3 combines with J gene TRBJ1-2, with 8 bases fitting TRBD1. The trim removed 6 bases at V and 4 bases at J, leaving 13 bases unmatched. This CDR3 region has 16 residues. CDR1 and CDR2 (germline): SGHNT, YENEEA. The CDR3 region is CASRQGGRGRGYGYTF. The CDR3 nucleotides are TGTGCCAGCAGGCAAGGTGGCAGGGGGCGAGGCTATGGCTACACCTTC. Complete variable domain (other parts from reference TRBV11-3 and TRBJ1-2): EAGVVQSPRYKIIEKKQPVAFWCNPISGHNTLYWYLQNLGQGPELLIRYENEEAVDDSQLPKDRFSAERLKGVDSTLKIQPAELGDSAVYLCASRQGGRGRGYGYTFGSGTRLTVV.

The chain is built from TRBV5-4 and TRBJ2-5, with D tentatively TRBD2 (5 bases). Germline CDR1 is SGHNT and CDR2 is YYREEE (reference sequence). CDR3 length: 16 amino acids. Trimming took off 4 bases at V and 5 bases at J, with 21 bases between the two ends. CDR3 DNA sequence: TGTGCCAGCAGCCCTGGCGGGCAATCCAGACGGGAGACCCAGTACTTC. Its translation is CASSPGGQSRRETQYF.

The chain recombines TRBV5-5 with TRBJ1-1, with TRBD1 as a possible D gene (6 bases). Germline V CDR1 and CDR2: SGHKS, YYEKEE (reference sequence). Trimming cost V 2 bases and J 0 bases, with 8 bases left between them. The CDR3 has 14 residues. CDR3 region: CASSFGDMNTEAFF. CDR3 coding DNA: TGTGCCAGCAGCTTCGGGGACATGAACACTGAAGCTTTCTTT.

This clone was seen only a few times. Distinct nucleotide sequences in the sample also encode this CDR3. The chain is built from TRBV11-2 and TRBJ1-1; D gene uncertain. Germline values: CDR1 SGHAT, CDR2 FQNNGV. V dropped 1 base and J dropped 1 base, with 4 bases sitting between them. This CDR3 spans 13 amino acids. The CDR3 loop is CASSLGQNTEAFF. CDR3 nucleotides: TGTGCCAGCAGCTTAGGGCAGAACACTGAAGCTTTCTTT.

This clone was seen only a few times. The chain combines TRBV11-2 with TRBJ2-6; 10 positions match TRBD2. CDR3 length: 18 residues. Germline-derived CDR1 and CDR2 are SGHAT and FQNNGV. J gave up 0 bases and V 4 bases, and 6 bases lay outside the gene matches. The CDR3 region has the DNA TGTGCCAGCAGCTCTCCTAGCGGGGGCCTCTCTGGGGCCAACGTCCTGACTTTC. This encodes CASSSPSGGLSGANVLTF.

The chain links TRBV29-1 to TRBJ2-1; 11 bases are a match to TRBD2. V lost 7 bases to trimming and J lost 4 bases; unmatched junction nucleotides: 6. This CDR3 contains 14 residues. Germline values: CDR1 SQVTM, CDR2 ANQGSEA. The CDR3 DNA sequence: TGCAGCGCCGCCGGGACTAGCGGATACAATGAGCAGTTCTTC. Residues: CSAAGTSGYNEQFF.

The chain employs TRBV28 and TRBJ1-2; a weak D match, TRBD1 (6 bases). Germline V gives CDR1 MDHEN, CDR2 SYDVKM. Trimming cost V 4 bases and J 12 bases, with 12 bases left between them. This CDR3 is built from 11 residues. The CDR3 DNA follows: TGTGCCAGCAGTTATACAGGGATCAACACCTTC. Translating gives CASSYTGINTF.

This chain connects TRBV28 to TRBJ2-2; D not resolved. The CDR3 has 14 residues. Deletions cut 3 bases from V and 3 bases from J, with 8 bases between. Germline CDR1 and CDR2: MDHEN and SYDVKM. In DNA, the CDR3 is TGTGCCAGCAGTTTTTTGCAGGACACCGGGGAGCTGTTTTTT. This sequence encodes CASSFLQDTGELFF. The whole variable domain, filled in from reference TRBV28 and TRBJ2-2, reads DVKVTQSSRYLVKRTGEKVFLECVQDMDHENMFWYRQDPGLGLRLIYFSYDVKMKEKGDIPEGYSVSREKKERFSLILESASTNQTSMYLCASSFLQDTGELFFGEGSRLTVL.

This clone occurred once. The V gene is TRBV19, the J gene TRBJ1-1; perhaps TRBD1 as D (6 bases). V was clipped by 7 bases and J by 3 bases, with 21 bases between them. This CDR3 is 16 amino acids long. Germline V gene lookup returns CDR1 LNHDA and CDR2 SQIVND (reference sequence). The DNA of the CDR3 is TGTGCCAGTATCATCGCCGGGACATCGGAAGACACTGAAGCTTTCTTT. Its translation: CASIIAGTSEDTEAFF.

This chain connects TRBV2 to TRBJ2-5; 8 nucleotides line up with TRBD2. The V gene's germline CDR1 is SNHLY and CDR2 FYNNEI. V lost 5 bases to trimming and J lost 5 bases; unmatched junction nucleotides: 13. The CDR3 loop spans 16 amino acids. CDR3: CASSRKGLADVETQYF. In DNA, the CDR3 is TGTGCCAGCAGTCGTAAAGGACTAGCAGACGTGGAGACCCAGTACTTC. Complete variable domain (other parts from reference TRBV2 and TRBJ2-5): EPEVTQTPSHQVTQMGQEVILRCVPISNHLYFYWYRQILGQKVEFLVSFYNNEISEKSEIFDDQFSVERPDGSNFTLKIRSTKLEDSAMYFCASSRKGLADVETQYFGPGTRLLVL.

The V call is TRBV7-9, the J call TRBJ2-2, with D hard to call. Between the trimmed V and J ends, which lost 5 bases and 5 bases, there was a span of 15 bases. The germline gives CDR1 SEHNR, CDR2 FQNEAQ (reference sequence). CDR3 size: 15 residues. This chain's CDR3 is CASSHTSVGTGELFF. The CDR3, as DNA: TGTGCCAGCAGCCATACATCCGTCGGGACCGGGGAGCTGTTTTTT.

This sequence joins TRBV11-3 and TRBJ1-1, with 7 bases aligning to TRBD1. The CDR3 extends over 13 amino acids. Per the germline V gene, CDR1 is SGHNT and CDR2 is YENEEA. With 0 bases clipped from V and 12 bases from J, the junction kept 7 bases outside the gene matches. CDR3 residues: CASSLDGTVGPFF. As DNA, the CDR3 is TGTGCCAGCAGCTTAGATGGGACAGTCGGGCCTTTCTTT.

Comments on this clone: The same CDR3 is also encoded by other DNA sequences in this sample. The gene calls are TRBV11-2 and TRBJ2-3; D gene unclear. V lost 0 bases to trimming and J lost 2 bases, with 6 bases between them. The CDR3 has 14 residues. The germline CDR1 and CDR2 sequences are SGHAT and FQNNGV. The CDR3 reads CASSLEQITDTQYF. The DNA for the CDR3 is TGTGCCAGCAGCTTAGAGCAGATCACAGATACGCAGTATTTT.

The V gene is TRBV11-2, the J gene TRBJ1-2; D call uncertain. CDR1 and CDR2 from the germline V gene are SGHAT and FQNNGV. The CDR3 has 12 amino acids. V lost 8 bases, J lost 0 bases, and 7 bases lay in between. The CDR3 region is CASSQSNYGYTF. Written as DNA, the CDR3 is TGTGCCAGCTCTCAGTCTAACTATGGCTACACCTTC.

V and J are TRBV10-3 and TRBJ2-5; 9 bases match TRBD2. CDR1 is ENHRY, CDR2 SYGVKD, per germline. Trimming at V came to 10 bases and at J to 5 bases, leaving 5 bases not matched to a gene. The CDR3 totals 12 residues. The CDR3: CATGLAMETQYF. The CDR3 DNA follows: TGTGCCACCGGACTAGCGATGGAGACCCAGTACTTC.

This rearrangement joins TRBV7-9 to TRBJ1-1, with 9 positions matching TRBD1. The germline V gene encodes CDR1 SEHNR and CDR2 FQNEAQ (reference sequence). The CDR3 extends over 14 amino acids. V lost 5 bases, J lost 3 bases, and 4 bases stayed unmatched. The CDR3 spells CASSTGGAYTEAFF. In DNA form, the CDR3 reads TGTGCCAGCAGCACAGGGGGCGCGTACACTGAAGCTTTCTTT.

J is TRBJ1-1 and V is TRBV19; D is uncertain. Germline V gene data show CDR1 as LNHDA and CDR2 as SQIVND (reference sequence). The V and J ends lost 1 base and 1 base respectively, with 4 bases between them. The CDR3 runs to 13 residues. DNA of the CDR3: TGTGCCAGTAGTATAGGTCGGAACACTGAAGCTTTCTTT. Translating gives CASSIGRNTEAFF.

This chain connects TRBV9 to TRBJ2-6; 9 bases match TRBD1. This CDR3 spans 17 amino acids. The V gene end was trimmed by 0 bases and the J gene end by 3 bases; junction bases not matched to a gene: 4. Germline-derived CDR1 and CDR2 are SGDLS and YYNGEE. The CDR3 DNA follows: TGTGCCAGCAGCGTAGGACAGGGGGATTTTGGGGCCAACGTCCTGACTTTC. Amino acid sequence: CASSVGQGDFGANVLTF.

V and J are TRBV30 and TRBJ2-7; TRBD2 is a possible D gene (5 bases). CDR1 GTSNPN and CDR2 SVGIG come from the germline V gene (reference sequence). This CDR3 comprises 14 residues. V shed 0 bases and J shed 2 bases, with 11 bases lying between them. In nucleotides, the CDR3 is TGTGCCTGGAGTGTAGCGGTCTTAGCCTACGAGCAGTACTTC. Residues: CAWSVAVLAYEQYF.

CDR3 protein: CASSQFGAGETQYF. In nucleotides, the CDR3 is TGTGCCAGCAGCCAGTTCGGCGCAGGGGAGACCCAGTACTTC. This sequence joins TRBV3-1 (or the pseudogene TRBV3-2) and TRBJ2-5; D possibly corresponds to TRBD1 (5 bases). This CDR3 region has 14 residues. Germline CDR1 is LGHDT and CDR2 is YNNKEL (reference sequence). V dropped 3 bases and J dropped 5 bases, with 13 bases sitting between them.

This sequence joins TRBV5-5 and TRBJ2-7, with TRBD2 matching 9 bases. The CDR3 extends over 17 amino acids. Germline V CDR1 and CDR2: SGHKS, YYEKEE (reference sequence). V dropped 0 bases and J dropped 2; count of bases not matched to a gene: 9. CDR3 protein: CASSLVPLAGPTYEQYF. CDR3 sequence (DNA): TGTGCCAGCAGCTTGGTCCCGCTAGCGGGACCAACCTACGAGCAGTACTTC. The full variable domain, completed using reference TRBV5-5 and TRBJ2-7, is DAGVTQSPTHLIKTRGQQVTLRCSPISGHKSVSWYQQVLGQGPQFIFQYYEKEERGRGNFPDRFSARQFPNYSSELNVNALLLGDSALYLCASSLVPLAGPTYEQYFGPGTRLTVT.

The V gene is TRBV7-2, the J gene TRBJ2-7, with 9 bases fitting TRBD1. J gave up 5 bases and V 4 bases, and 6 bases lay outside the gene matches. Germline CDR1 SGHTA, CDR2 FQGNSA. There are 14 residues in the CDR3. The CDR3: CASSSYRGPNEQYF. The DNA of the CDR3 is TGTGCCAGCAGCTCATACAGGGGGCCCAACGAGCAGTACTTC.

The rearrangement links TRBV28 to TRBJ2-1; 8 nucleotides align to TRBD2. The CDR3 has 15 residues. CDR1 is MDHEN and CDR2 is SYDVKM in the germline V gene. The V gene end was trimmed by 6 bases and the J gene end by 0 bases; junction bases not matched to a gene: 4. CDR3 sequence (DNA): TGTGCCAGCAGGGGGCGGGGGGCCTCCTACAATGAGCAGTTCTTC. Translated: CASRGRGASYNEQFF.